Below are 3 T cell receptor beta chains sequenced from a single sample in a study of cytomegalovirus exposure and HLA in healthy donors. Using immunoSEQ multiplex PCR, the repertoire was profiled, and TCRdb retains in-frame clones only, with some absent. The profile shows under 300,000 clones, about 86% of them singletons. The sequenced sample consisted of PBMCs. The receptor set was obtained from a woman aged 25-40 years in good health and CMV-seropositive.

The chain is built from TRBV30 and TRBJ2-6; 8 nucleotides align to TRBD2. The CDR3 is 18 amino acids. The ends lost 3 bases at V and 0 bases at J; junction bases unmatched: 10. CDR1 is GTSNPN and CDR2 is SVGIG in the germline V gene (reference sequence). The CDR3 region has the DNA TGTGCCTGGAGGGGTTCGGCGGGAGGATACTCTGGGGCCAACGTCCTGACTTTC. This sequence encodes CAWRGSAGGYSGANVLTF. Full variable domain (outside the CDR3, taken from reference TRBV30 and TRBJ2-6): SQTIHQWPATLVQPVGSPLSLECTVEGTSNPNLYWYRQAAGRGLQLLFYSVGIGQISSEVPQNLSASRPQDRQFILSSKKLLLSDSGFYLCAWRGSAGGYSGANVLTFGAGSRLTVL.

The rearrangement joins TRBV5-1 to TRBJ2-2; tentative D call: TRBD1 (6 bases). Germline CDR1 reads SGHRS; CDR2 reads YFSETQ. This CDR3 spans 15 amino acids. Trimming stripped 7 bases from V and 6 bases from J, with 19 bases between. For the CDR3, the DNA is TGCGCCAGCGAGCGGTCCGGGACAAATTCCGGGGAGCTGTTTTTT. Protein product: CASERSGTNSGELFF. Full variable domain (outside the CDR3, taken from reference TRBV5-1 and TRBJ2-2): KAGVTQTPRYLIKTRGQQVTLSCSPISGHRSVSWYQQTPGQGLQFLFEYFSETQRNKGNFPGRFSGRQFSNSRSEMNVSTLELGDSALYLCASERSGTNSGELFFGEGSRLTVL.

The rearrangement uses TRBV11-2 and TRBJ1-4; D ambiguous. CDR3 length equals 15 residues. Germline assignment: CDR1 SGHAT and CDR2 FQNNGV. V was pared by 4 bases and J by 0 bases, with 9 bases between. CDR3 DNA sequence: TGTGCCAGCAGCTCCAGCCAGGCAACTAATGAAAAACTGTTTTTT. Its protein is CASSSSQATNEKLFF.